This T cell receptor (beta chain) came from a study of control samples from healthy donors and cancer patients. Sequencing used immunoSEQ multiplex PCR; TCRdb keeps in-frame clones, though not all of them. The sample records more than 70,000 clones, roughly nine tenths being singletons. The CDR3 has 14 amino acids. Per germline, CDR1 SEHNR and CDR2 FQNEAQ (reference sequence). The ends were cut back, 3 bases at V and 7 bases at J, with 13 bases in the middle. This sequence joins TRBV7-9 and TRBJ2-1; D is tentatively TRBD1 or TRBD2 (5 bases each). Specimen: PBMCs. The sequence came from a man aged 55 to 70 with lung cancer. CDR3 sequence: CASSFQGGGNEQFF. In DNA form, the CDR3 reads TGTGCCAGCAGCTTTCAAGGTGGGGGTAATGAGCAGTTCTTC.